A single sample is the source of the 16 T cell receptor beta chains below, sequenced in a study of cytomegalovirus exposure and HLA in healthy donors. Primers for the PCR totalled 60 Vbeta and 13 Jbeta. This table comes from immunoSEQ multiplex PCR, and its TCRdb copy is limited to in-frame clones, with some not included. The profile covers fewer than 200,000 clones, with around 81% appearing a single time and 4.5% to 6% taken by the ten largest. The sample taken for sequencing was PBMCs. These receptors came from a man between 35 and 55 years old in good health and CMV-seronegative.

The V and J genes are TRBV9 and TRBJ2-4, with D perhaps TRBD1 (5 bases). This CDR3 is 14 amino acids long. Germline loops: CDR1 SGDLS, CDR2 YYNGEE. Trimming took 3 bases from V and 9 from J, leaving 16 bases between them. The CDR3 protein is CASSAEVGVRIQYF. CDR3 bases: TGTGCCAGCAGCGCCGAGGTAGGGGTACGCATTCAGTACTTC. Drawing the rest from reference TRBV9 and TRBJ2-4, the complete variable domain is DSGVTQTPKHLITATGQRVTLRCSPRSGDLSVYWYQQSLDQGLQFLIQYYNGEERAKGNILERFSAQQFPDLHSELNLSSLELGDSALYFCASSAEVGVRIQYFGAGTRLSVL.

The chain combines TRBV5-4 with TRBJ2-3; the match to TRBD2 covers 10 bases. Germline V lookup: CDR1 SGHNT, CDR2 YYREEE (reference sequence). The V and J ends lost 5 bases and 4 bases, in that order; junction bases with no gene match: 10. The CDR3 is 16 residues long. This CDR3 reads CASRQNPGLASDTQYF. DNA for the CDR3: TGTGCCAGCAGACAAAATCCGGGACTAGCGTCAGATACGCAGTATTTT.

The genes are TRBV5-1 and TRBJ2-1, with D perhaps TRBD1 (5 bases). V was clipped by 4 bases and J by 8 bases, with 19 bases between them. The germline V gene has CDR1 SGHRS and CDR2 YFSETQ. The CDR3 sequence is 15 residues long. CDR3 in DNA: TGCGCCAGCAGCCTTGTCCAGGGTAAGGTCTATGAGCAGTTCTTC. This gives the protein CASSLVQGKVYEQFF. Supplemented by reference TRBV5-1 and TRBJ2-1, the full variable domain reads KAGVTQTPRYLIKTRGQQVTLSCSPISGHRSVSWYQQTPGQGLQFLFEYFSETQRNKGNFPGRFSGRQFSNSRSEMNVSTLELGDSALYLCASSLVQGKVYEQFFGPGTRLTVL.

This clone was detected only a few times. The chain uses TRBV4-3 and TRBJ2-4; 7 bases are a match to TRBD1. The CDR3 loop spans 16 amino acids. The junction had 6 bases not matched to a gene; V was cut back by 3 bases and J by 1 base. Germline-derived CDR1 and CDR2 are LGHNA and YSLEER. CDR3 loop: CASSQDTGAAKNIQYF. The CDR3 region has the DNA TGCGCCAGCAGCCAGGATACAGGGGCGGCCAAAAACATTCAGTACTTC.

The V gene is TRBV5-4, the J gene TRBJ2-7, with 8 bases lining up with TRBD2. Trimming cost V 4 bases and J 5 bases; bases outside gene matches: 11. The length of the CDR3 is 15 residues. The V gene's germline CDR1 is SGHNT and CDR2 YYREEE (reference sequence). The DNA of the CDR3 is TGTGCCAGCAGCCCCAGCGGGAGCGGTATCGACGAGCAGTACTTC. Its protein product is CASSPSGSGIDEQYF. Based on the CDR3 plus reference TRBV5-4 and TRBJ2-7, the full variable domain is ETGVTQSPTHLIKTRGQQVTLRCSSQSGHNTVSWYQQALGQGPQFIFQYYREEENGRGNFPPRFSGLQFPNYSSELNVNALELDDSALYLCASSPSGSGIDEQYFGPGTRLTVT.

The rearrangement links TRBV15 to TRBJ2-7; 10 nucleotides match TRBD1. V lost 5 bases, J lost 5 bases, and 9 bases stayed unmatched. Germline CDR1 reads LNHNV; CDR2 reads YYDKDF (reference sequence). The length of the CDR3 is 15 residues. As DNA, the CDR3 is TGTGCCACCAGCGCCCCGGACAGGGGGGTGGACGAGCAGTACTTC. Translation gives CATSAPDRGVDEQYF.

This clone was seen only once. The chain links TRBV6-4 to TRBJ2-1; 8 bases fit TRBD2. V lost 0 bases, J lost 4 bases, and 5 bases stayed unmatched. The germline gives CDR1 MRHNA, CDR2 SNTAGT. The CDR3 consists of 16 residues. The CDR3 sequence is CASSDSRAGGYNEQFF. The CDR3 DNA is TGTGCCAGCAGTGACTCGAGGGCGGGGGGTTACAATGAGCAGTTCTTC.

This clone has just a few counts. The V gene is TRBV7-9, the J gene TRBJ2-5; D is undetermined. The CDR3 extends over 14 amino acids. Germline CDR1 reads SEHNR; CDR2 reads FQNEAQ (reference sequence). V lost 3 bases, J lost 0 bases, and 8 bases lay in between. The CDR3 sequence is CASSFNSNQETQYF. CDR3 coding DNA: TGTGCCAGCAGCTTTAACAGCAACCAAGAGACCCAGTACTTC.

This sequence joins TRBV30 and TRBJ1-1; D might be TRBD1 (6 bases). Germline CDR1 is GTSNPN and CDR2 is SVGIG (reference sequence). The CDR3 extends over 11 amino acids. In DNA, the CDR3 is TGTGGGCGAGGGGGGGGCACTGAAGCTTTCTTT. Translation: CGRGGGTEAFF.

The CDR3 DNA sequence: TGTGCCAGCAGCCTGACAGGGGCTGTGGAGCCCCAGCATTTT. Translated: CASSLTGAVEPQHF. The genes are TRBV7-9 and TRBJ1-5; TRBD1 agrees at 8 bases. The V segment lost 5 bases and the J segment 8 bases; nucleotides outside the gene matches: 8. Germline V CDR1 and CDR2: SEHNR, FQNEAQ (reference sequence). This CDR3 contains 14 residues.

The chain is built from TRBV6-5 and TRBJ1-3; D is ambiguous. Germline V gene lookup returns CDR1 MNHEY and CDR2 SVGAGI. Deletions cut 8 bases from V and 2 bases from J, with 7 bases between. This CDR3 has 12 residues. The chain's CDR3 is CASHTTGNTIYF. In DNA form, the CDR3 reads TGTGCCAGCCACACTACTGGAAACACCATATATTTT.

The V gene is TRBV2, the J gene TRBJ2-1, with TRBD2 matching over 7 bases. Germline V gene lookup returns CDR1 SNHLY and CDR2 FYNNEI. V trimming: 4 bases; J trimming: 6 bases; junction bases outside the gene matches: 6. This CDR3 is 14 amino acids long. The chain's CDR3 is CASSGGRTSNEQFF. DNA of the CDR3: TGTGCCAGCAGTGGAGGAAGGACTAGCAATGAGCAGTTCTTC. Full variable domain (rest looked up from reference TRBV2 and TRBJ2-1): EPEVTQTPSHQVTQMGQEVILRCVPISNHLYFYWYRQILGQKVEFLVSFYNNEISEKSEIFDDQFSVERPDGSNFTLKIRSTKLEDSAMYFCASSGGRTSNEQFFGPGTRLTVL.

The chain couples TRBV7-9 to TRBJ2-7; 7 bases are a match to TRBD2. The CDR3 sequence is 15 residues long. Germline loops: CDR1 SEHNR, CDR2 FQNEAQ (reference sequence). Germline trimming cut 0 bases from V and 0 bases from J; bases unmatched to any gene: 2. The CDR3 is CASSLAGGSSYEQYF. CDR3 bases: TGTGCCAGCAGCTTAGCGGGCGGGAGCTCCTACGAGCAGTACTTC.

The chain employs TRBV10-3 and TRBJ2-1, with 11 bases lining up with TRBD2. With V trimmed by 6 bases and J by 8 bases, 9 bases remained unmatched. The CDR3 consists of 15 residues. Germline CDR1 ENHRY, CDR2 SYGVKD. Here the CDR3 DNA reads TGTGCCATCAGGGAAACGACTAGCGGGAACCATGAGCAGTTCTTC. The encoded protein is CAIRETTSGNHEQFF.

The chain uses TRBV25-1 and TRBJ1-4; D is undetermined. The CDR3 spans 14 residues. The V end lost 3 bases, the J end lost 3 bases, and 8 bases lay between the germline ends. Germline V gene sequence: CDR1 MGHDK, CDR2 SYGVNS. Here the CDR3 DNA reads TGTGCCAGCAGTGAGGCCCTTGCTAATGAAAAACTGTTTTTT. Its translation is CASSEALANEKLFF.

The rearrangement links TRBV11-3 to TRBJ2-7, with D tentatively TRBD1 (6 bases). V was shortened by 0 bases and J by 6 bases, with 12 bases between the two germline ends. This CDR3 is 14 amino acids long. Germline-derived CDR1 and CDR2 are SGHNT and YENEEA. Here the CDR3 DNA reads TGTGCCAGCAGCTTAGACACAGGGTTACGCGAGCAGTACTTC. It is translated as CASSLDTGLREQYF.